This is a list of T cell receptor beta chains from one sample in a study of blood T cell repertoires in COVID-19. Here immunoSEQ multiplex PCR was the method, and the copy in TCRdb shows in-frame clones only, minus some. The sample records roughly 200,000 clones, around 95% being singletons. The specimen sequenced was peripheral blood. These receptors were taken from a young man with COVID-19, enrolled during active disease. CDR3s include the opening cysteine and the closing phenylalanine or tryptophan. Fields, in order: clone size, J gene, V gene, D gene, CDR3 DNA, CDR3 protein. The D gene is left open where the match is weak. Clone size is given for some rows only: seen once, a few or many times, or a class if the clone is expanded.

clone_size: .
j_call: TRBJ1-5
v_call: TRBV6-5
d_call: .
cdr3_nt: TGTGCCAGCAGTTGGGGGCAGGGGAACAATCAGCCCCAGCATTTT
cdr3_aa: CASSWGQGNNQPQHF

clone_size: few
j_call: TRBJ1-1
v_call: TRBV6-5
d_call: .
cdr3_nt: TGTGCCATCGGGGATTATAGAGGCACTGAAGCTTTCTTT
cdr3_aa: CAIGDYRGTEAFF

clone_size: .
j_call: TRBJ2-5
v_call: TRBV4-1
d_call: TRBD2
cdr3_nt: TGCGCCAGCAGCCAAACTAGCGGGGGGGCCATCCAAGAGACCCAGTACTTC
cdr3_aa: CASSQTSGGAIQETQYF

clone_size: .
j_call: TRBJ2-5
v_call: TRBV19
d_call: TRBD2
cdr3_nt: TGTGCCAGTAGTACAACTAGCGCGAGCGGGGAAACCCAGTACTTC
cdr3_aa: CASSTTSASGETQYF

clone_size: .
j_call: TRBJ1-5
v_call: TRBV18
d_call: .
cdr3_nt: TGTGCCAGCTCACCCTCGGGGGGGAGCAATCAGCCCCAGCATTTT
cdr3_aa: CASSPSGGSNQPQHF

clone_size: .
j_call: TRBJ2-2
v_call: TRBV29-1
d_call: .
cdr3_nt: TGCAGCGTTGACAGGGTTGAAACCGGGGAGCTGTTTTTT
cdr3_aa: CSVDRVETGELFF

clone_size: .
j_call: TRBJ2-5
v_call: TRBV3-1/TRBV3-2
d_call: TRBD2
cdr3_nt: TGTGCCAGCAGCCAAGTTACTAGCGGGGGTGGGGAGACCCAGTACTTC
cdr3_aa: CASSQVTSGGGETQYF

clone_size: .
j_call: TRBJ2-7
v_call: TRBV21-1
d_call: .
cdr3_nt: TGTGCCAGCAGCACCCTAGGGACAGGGCGAGGGAACGAGCAGTACTTC
cdr3_aa: CASSTLGTGRGNEQYF

clone_size: once
j_call: TRBJ1-5
v_call: TRBV5-1
d_call: TRBD1
cdr3_nt: TGCGCCAGCAGCTTGGGGACAGGGAGCTCCAATCAGCCCCAGCATTTT
cdr3_aa: CASSLGTGSSNQPQHF

clone_size: .
j_call: TRBJ1-4
v_call: TRBV6-1
d_call: TRBD1
cdr3_nt: TGTGCCAGCAGTGAGACAGGGGGCCTTGAAAAACTGTTTTTT
cdr3_aa: CASSETGGLEKLFF

clone_size: .
j_call: TRBJ1-2
v_call: TRBV25-1
d_call: .
cdr3_nt: TGTGCCAGCAGTGAAACGTCAGGGTGGGACTATGGCTACACCTTC
cdr3_aa: CASSETSGWDYGYTF

clone_size: .
j_call: TRBJ1-6
v_call: TRBV11-2
d_call: .
cdr3_nt: TGTGCCAGCAGCAAGGGGTTCGAGGATTCACCCCTCCACTTT
cdr3_aa: CASSKGFEDSPLHF

clone_size: .
j_call: TRBJ1-1
v_call: TRBV15
d_call: .
cdr3_nt: TGTGCCACCAGCTCCCAATCCGGGCGGGCTGAAGCTTTCTTT
cdr3_aa: CATSSQSGRAEAFF

clone_size: once
j_call: TRBJ1-4
v_call: TRBV6-5
d_call: .
cdr3_nt: TGTGCCAGCAGTTACAGGCAGGATTTAGAAAAACTGTTTTTT
cdr3_aa: CASSYRQDLEKLFF

clone_size: .
j_call: TRBJ1-1
v_call: TRBV4-2
d_call: TRBD1
cdr3_nt: TGTGCCAGCAGCCACCCCGGGACAGGGGGCACTGAAGCTTTCTTT
cdr3_aa: CASSHPGTGGTEAFF

clone_size: .
j_call: TRBJ1-5
v_call: TRBV19
d_call: TRBD1
cdr3_nt: TGTGCCAGTAGTGTGACAGGGGGGCAGCCCCAGCATTTT
cdr3_aa: CASSVTGGQPQHF

clone_size: .
j_call: TRBJ1-4
v_call: TRBV30
d_call: TRBD1
cdr3_nt: TGTGCATCGACCGGGACAGGGGATGAAAAACTGTTTTTT
cdr3_aa: CASTGTGDEKLFF

clone_size: once
j_call: TRBJ1-1
v_call: TRBV6-5
d_call: .
cdr3_nt: TGTGCCAGCATCACTTTCACTGAAGCTTTCTTT
cdr3_aa: CASITFTEAFF

clone_size: .
j_call: TRBJ1-2
v_call: TRBV25-1
d_call: .
cdr3_nt: TGTGCCAGCAGTGACCCCGGGGAAAACTTTAACTATGGCTACACCTTC
cdr3_aa: CASSDPGENFNYGYTF

clone_size: .
j_call: TRBJ2-2
v_call: TRBV27
d_call: TRBD2
cdr3_nt: TGTGCCAGCAGTTTATTTTACTCGGGGCTAGCGGGGGTCGGGGAGCTGTTTTTT
cdr3_aa: CASSLFYSGLAGVGELFF

clone_size: few
j_call: TRBJ1-6
v_call: TRBV5-6
d_call: .
cdr3_nt: TGTGCCAGCAGCTTGGCTCCGCCAGGGCCGGCTTCACCCCTCCACTTT
cdr3_aa: CASSLAPPGPASPLHF

clone_size: .
j_call: TRBJ1-2
v_call: TRBV7-6
d_call: TRBD1
cdr3_nt: TGTGCCAGCAGCTTAGACGCAGGGGGCTATGGCTACACCTTC
cdr3_aa: CASSLDAGGYGYTF

clone_size: once
j_call: TRBJ2-7
v_call: TRBV27
d_call: TRBD1
cdr3_nt: TGTGCCAGCAGTGCGGGACAGGCGCTTTACGAGCAGTACTTC
cdr3_aa: CASSAGQALYEQYF

clone_size: .
j_call: TRBJ1-5
v_call: TRBV12-5
d_call: .
cdr3_nt: TGTGCTAGTGAGGGGGTCAGGGTGGGCAATCAGCCCCAGCATTTT
cdr3_aa: CASEGVRVGNQPQHF

clone_size: .
j_call: TRBJ1-6
v_call: TRBV19
d_call: .
cdr3_nt: TGTGCCAGTAGTGCGGGGGTTCGCTCACCCCTCCACTTT
cdr3_aa: CASSAGVRSPLHF

clone_size: .
j_call: TRBJ2-1
v_call: TRBV18
d_call: .
cdr3_nt: TGTGCCAGCTCACCGTCTGGACAGAAAAATGAGCAGTTCTTC
cdr3_aa: CASSPSGQKNEQFF

clone_size: .
j_call: TRBJ2-2
v_call: TRBV29-1
d_call: .
cdr3_nt: TGCAGCGTTGAACTGAAAGAGGCCGGGGAGCTGTTTTTT
cdr3_aa: CSVELKEAGELFF

clone_size: .
j_call: TRBJ1-5
v_call: TRBV2
d_call: TRBD1
cdr3_nt: TGTGCCAGCAGTGATCAGGGGGCGGGCAATCAGCCCCAGCATTTT
cdr3_aa: CASSDQGAGNQPQHF

clone_size: few
j_call: TRBJ2-7
v_call: TRBV10-1
d_call: TRBD1
cdr3_nt: TGCGCCAGCAGTGGAGGACAGGGGGGTTACGAGCAGTACTTC
cdr3_aa: CASSGGQGGYEQYF

clone_size: .
j_call: TRBJ1-2
v_call: TRBV2
d_call: TRBD1
cdr3_nt: TGTGCCAGCCTTCGGGACCGGACAGGGGAGGTTGGCTACACCTTC
cdr3_aa: CASLRDRTGEVGYTF

clone_size: .
j_call: TRBJ1-1
v_call: TRBV14
d_call: TRBD1
cdr3_nt: TGTGCCAGCAGCCCCCCATGGACAGGGGGGAACACTGAAGCTTTCTTT
cdr3_aa: CASSPPWTGGNTEAFF

clone_size: .
j_call: TRBJ1-1
v_call: TRBV20-1
d_call: .
cdr3_nt: TGCAGTGCTCCGTCGGACACTGAAGCTTTCTTT
cdr3_aa: CSAPSDTEAFF

clone_size: .
j_call: TRBJ1-2
v_call: TRBV10-2
d_call: TRBD1
cdr3_nt: TGCGCCAGCAGTGGGGGACAGGGGGCGCATTATGGCTACACCTTC
cdr3_aa: CASSGGQGAHYGYTF

clone_size: .
j_call: TRBJ1-5
v_call: TRBV6-4
d_call: TRBD1
cdr3_nt: TGTGCCAGCAGTGACCCCACGTCCGGGGACAGTAAATATAGCAATCAGCCCCAGCATTTT
cdr3_aa: CASSDPTSGDSKYSNQPQHF

clone_size: .
j_call: TRBJ2-7
v_call: TRBV6-5
d_call: TRBD2
cdr3_nt: TGTGCCAGCAGTTACTCACGGGGGGGAACCTACGAGCAGTACTTC
cdr3_aa: CASSYSRGGTYEQYF

clone_size: .
j_call: TRBJ1-1
v_call: TRBV9
d_call: TRBD1
cdr3_nt: TGTGCCAGCAGCGGACCCGGGAGGGGACAGGGGGCAGGGGACACTGAAGCTTTCTTT
cdr3_aa: CASSGPGRGQGAGDTEAFF

clone_size: .
j_call: TRBJ2-3
v_call: TRBV18
d_call: TRBD2
cdr3_nt: TGTGCCAGCTCTCCACCCAGCGGGGGGTCAGATACGCAGTATTTT
cdr3_aa: CASSPPSGGSDTQYF

clone_size: .
j_call: TRBJ2-3
v_call: TRBV9
d_call: .
cdr3_nt: TGTGCCAGCAGCGTAGACGGGGAAAGTTCAGATACGCAGTATTTT
cdr3_aa: CASSVDGESSDTQYF

clone_size: .
j_call: TRBJ1-1
v_call: TRBV28
d_call: .
cdr3_nt: TGTGCCAGCCGGGACTATGCGACTGAAGCTTTCTTT
cdr3_aa: CASRDYATEAFF

clone_size: once
j_call: TRBJ1-2
v_call: TRBV2
d_call: TRBD1
cdr3_nt: TGTGCCAGCACCGTGACAGGGGAAGGGTATGGCTACACCTTC
cdr3_aa: CASTVTGEGYGYTF

clone_size: .
j_call: TRBJ2-2
v_call: TRBV5-1
d_call: .
cdr3_nt: TGCGCCAGCAGCTTGGGTACAGTTACCGGGGAGCTGTTTTTT
cdr3_aa: CASSLGTVTGELFF

clone_size: .
j_call: TRBJ1-2
v_call: TRBV19
d_call: .
cdr3_nt: TGTGCCAGTAGTATCAAAATTGAGGTTGGCTACACCTTC
cdr3_aa: CASSIKIEVGYTF

clone_size: .
j_call: TRBJ1-2
v_call: TRBV4-1
d_call: .
cdr3_nt: TGCGCCAGCAGCCAAGATTTCCTCCGGGCCCCCAGGAGGGGCTACACCTTC
cdr3_aa: CASSQDFLRAPRRGYTF

clone_size: .
j_call: TRBJ2-4
v_call: TRBV5-4
d_call: TRBD2
cdr3_nt: TGTGCCAGCAGCAGCCAAGCGGGGACCAAAAACATTCAGTACTTC
cdr3_aa: CASSSQAGTKNIQYF

clone_size: .
j_call: TRBJ1-1
v_call: TRBV5-6
d_call: .
cdr3_nt: TGTGCCAGCAGCTTGGTGGGCAGGTCGATGAACACTGAAGCTTTCTTT
cdr3_aa: CASSLVGRSMNTEAFF

clone_size: .
j_call: TRBJ1-4
v_call: TRBV7-2
d_call: .
cdr3_nt: TGTGCCAGCAGCTTAATGTCGGCAGGCAGTGAAAAACTGTTTTTT
cdr3_aa: CASSLMSAGSEKLFF

clone_size: .
j_call: TRBJ1-2
v_call: TRBV7-2
d_call: TRBD1
cdr3_nt: TGTGCCAGCAGCCGGGACAGGGGCCCTTCGATTATTTATGGCTACACCTTC
cdr3_aa: CASSRDRGPSIIYGYTF

clone_size: .
j_call: TRBJ1-3
v_call: TRBV5-4
d_call: TRBD1
cdr3_nt: TGTGCCAGCAGGAAACAGGGGATGGACACCATATATTTT
cdr3_aa: CASRKQGMDTIYF

clone_size: .
j_call: TRBJ1-2
v_call: TRBV11-2
d_call: TRBD1
cdr3_nt: TGTGCCAGCAGCTCCGGACAGGGGGTGGTTTATGGCTACACCTTC
cdr3_aa: CASSSGQGVVYGYTF

clone_size: once
j_call: TRBJ2-5
v_call: TRBV6-6
d_call: .
cdr3_nt: TGTGCCAGCAAGCCGGGGATGAAAGAGACCCAGTACTTC
cdr3_aa: CASKPGMKETQYF

clone_size: .
j_call: TRBJ2-3
v_call: TRBV3-1/TRBV3-2
d_call: TRBD2
cdr3_nt: TGTGCCAGCAGCCGAGTGACGGGGGGGCTCACAGATACGCAGTATTTT
cdr3_aa: CASSRVTGGLTDTQYF

clone_size: .
j_call: TRBJ2-2
v_call: TRBV2
d_call: TRBD2
cdr3_nt: TGTGCCAGCGGGGGGGAGTCAATCACCGGGGAGCTGTTTTTT
cdr3_aa: CASGGESITGELFF

clone_size: .
j_call: TRBJ2-5
v_call: TRBV24-1
d_call: .
cdr3_nt: TGTGCCACCAGTGATGGGGCAGACTTCCAAGAGACCCAGTACTTC
cdr3_aa: CATSDGADFQETQYF

clone_size: .
j_call: TRBJ1-2
v_call: TRBV4-1
d_call: TRBD1
cdr3_nt: TGCGCCAGCAGCCAACGGGGACAGGGTGATGGCTACACCTTC
cdr3_aa: CASSQRGQGDGYTF

clone_size: .
j_call: TRBJ1-5
v_call: TRBV19
d_call: TRBD1
cdr3_nt: TGTGCCAGTAGCGGGACAGGGGGCAATCAGCCCCAGCATTTT
cdr3_aa: CASSGTGGNQPQHF

clone_size: once
j_call: TRBJ1-3
v_call: TRBV7-9
d_call: TRBD1
cdr3_nt: TGTGCCAGCAGCTTAGGCCAGGGGGCCCCCGGGGATGGAAACACCATATATTTT
cdr3_aa: CASSLGQGAPGDGNTIYF